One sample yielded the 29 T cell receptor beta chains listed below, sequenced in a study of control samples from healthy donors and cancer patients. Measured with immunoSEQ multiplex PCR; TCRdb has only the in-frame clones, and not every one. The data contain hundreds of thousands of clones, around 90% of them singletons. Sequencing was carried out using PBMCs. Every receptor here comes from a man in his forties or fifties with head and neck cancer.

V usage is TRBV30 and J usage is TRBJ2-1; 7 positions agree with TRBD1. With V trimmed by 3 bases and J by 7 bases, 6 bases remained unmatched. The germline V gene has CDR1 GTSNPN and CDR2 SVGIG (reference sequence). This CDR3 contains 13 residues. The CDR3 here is CAWSQDRENEQFF. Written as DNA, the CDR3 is TGTGCCTGGAGCCAAGACAGGGAGAATGAGCAGTTCTTC.

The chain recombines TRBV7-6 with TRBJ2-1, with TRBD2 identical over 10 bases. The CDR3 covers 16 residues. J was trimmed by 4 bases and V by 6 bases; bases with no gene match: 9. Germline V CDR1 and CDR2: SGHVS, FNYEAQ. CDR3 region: CASSYQSGGAYNEQFF. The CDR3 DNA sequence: TGTGCCAGCAGTTACCAAAGCGGGGGGGCTTACAATGAGCAGTTCTTC.

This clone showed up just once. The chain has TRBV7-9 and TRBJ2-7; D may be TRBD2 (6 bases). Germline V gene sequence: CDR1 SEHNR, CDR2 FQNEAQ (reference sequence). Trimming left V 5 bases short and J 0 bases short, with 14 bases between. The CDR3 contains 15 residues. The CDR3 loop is CASSPPGLNSYEQYF. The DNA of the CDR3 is TGTGCCAGCAGCCCCCCGGGACTCAACTCCTACGAGCAGTACTTC.

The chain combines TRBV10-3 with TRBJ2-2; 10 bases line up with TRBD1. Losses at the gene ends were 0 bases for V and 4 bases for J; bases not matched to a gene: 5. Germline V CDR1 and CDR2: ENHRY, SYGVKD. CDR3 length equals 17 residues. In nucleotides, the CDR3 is TGTGCCATCAGTGAGTCGGGGGACAGGGGCGGCACCGGGGAGCTGTTTTTT. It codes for CAISESGDRGGTGELFF.

CDR3 nucleotide sequence: TGTGCCAGCAGCTTAGCTGGGGGACTAGCCTACGAGCAGTACTTC. This translates into CASSLAGGLAYEQYF. V usage is TRBV11-2 and J usage is TRBJ2-7; 8 bases map to TRBD2. There are 15 residues in the CDR3. The V gene's germline CDR1 is SGHAT and CDR2 FQNNGV. The junction had 4 bases not matched to a gene; V was cut back by 1 base and J by 2 bases.

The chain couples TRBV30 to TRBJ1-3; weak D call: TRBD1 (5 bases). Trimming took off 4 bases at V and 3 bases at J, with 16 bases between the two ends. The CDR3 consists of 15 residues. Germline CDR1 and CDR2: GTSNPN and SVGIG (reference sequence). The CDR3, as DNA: TGTGCCTGGACCGTGGGGCTATCGAATGGAAACACCATATATTTT. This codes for CAWTVGLSNGNTIYF. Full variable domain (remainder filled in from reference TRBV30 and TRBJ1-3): SQTIHQWPATLVQPVGSPLSLECTVEGTSNPNLYWYRQAAGRGLQLLFYSVGIGQISSEVPQNLSASRPQDRQFILSSKKLLLSDSGFYLCAWTVGLSNGNTIYFGEGSWLTVV.

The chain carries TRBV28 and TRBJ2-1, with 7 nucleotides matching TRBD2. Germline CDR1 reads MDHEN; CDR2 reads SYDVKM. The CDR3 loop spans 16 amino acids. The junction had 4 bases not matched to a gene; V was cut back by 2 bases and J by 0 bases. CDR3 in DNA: TGTGCCAGCAGTTTAGTAAGCGGGACCTCCTACAATGAGCAGTTCTTC. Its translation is CASSLVSGTSYNEQFF.

The CDR3 nucleotides are TGCGCCAGCAGCCAAGGGCCCAGGGGGCCCGCCTACGAGCAGTACTTC. It yields the protein CASSQGPRGPAYEQYF. The chain has TRBV4-3 and TRBJ2-7; TRBD1 aligns across 8 bases. Looked up from germline, CDR1 is LGHNA and CDR2 is YSLEER. The CDR3 is made up of 16 amino acids. The ends lost 1 base at V and 2 bases at J; junction bases unmatched: 7.

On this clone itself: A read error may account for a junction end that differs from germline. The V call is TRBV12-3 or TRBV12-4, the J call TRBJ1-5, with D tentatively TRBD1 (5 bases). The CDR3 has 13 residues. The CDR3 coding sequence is TGTGCCAGCAGTCCTTTTTGGGACCGGTTCGGGGTTTTT. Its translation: CASSPFWDRFGVF.

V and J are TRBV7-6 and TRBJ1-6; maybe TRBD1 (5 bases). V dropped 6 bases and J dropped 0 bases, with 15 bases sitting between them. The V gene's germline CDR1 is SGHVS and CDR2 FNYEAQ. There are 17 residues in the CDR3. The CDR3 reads CASSQTAASSYNSPLHF. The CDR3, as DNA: TGTGCCAGCAGTCAGACAGCCGCGAGCTCCTATAATTCACCCCTCCACTTT.

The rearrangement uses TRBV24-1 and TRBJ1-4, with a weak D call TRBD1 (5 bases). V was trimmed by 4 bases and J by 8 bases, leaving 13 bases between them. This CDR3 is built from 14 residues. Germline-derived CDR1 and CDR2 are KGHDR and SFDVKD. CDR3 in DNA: TGTGCCACCAGTGAGGGGACCCCAGACGAAAAACTGTTTTTT. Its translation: CATSEGTPDEKLFF.

CDR3 in DNA: TGTGCCAGTAGTATAGGGGGAGCCCGCTCTGGGGCCAACGTCCTGACTTTC. This encodes CASSIGGARSGANVLTF. The chain has TRBV19 and TRBJ2-6; TRBD2 is a possible D gene (5 bases). The CDR3 has 17 residues. V was clipped by 1 base and J by 0 bases, with 10 bases between them. Looked up from germline, CDR1 is LNHDA and CDR2 is SQIVND (reference sequence).

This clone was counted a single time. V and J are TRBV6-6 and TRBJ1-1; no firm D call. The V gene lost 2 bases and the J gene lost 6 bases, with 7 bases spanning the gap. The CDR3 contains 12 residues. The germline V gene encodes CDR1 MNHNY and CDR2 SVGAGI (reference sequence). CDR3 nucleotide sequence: TGTGCCAGCAGTTACGGAGGGCCTGAAGCTTTCTTT. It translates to CASSYGGPEAFF.

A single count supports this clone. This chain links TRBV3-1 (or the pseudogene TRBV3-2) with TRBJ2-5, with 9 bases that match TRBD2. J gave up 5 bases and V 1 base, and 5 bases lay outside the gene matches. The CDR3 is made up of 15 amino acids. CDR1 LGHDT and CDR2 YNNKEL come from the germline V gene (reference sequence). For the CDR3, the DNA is TGTGCCAGCAGCCAAGGTCCTAGCGGGGTGGAGACCCAGTACTTC. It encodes CASSQGPSGVETQYF.

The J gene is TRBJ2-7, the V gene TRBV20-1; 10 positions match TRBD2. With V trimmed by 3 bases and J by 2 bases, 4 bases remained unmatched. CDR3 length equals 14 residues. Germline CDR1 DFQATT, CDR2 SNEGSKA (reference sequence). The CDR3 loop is CSASGLAGAYEQYF. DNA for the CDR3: TGCAGTGCTAGTGGCCTAGCGGGAGCCTACGAGCAGTACTTC.

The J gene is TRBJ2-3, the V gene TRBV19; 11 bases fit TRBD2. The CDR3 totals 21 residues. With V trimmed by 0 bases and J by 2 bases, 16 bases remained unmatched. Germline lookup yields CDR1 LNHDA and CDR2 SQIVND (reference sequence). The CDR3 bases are TGTGCCAGTAGTATAGATTCCGCGCCGGGACTAGCGGACATATCCACAGATACGCAGTATTTT. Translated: CASSIDSAPGLADISTDTQYF.

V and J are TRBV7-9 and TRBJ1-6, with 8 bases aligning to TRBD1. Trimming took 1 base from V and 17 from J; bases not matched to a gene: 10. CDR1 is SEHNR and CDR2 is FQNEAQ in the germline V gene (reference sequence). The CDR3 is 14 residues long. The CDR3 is CASSLDSGGRIIHF. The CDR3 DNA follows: TGTGCCAGCAGCTTAGATTCAGGGGGCAGGATCATCCACTTT.

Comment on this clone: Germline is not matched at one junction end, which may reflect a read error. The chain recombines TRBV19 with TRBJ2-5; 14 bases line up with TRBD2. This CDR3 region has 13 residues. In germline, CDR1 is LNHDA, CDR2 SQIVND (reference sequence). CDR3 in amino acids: CASSATSGGAADF. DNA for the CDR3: TGTGCCAGTAGTGCGACTAGCGGGGGGGCCGCGGACTTC.

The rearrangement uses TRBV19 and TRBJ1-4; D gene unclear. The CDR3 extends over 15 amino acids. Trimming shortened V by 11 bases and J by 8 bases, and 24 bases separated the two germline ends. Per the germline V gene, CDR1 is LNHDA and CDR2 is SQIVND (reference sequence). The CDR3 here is CALPPETPLGEKLFF. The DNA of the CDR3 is TGTGCCCTACCCCCGGAGACCCCGTTGGGCGAAAAACTGTTTTTT.

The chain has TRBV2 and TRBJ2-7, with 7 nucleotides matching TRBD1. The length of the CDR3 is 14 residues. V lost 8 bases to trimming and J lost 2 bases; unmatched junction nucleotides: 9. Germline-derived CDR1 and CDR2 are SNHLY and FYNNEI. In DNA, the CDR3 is TGTGCCAGCCTACTTAGGACAGGAACCTACGAGCAGTACTTC. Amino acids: CASLLRTGTYEQYF.

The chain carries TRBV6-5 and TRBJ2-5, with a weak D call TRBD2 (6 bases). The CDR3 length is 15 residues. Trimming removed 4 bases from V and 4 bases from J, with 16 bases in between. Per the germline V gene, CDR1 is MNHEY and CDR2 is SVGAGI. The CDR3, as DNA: TGTGCCAGCAGTTTCGGGACTGGGCGGGGAGAGACCCAGTACTTC. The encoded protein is CASSFGTGRGETQYF.

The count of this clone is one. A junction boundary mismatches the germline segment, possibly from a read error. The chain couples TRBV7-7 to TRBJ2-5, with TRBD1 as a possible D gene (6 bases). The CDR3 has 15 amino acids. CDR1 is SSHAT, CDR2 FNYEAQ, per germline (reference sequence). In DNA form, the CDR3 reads TGTGCTAGCAGCTTAGTGCAGGGGCTCCAAGAGACCCAGTACTTC. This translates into CASSLVQGLQETQYF.

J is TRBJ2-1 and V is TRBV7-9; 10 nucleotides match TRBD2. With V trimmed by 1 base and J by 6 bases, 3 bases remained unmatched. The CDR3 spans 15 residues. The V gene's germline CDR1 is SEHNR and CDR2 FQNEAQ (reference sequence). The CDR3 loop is CASSLGAGGPNEQFF. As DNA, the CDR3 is TGTGCCAGCAGCTTAGGAGCGGGGGGGCCCAATGAGCAGTTCTTC.

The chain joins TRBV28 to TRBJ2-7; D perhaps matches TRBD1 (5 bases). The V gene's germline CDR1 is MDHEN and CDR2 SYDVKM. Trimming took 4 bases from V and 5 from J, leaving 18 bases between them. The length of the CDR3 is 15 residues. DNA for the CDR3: TGTGCCAGCAGTTCTACGGGCAGGGTGGTAGACGAGCAGTACTTC. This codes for CASSSTGRVVDEQYF.

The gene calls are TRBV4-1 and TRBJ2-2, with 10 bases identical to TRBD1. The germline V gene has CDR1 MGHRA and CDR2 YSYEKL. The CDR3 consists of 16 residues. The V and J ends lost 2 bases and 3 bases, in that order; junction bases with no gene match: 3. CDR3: CASSQRQGADTGELFF. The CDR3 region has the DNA TGCGCCAGCAGCCAACGACAGGGGGCGGACACCGGGGAGCTGTTTTTT.

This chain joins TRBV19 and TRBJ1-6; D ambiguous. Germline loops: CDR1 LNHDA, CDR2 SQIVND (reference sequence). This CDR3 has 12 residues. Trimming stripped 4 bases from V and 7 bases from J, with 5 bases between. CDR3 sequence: CASSTRNSPLHF. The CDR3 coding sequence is TGTGCCAGTAGTACGCGCAATTCACCCCTCCACTTT.

For the CDR3, the DNA is TGTGCCAGCAGTCTGACAGGGAGGGCTTATAGCAATCAGCCCCAGCATTTT. It is translated as CASSLTGRAYSNQPQHF. This sequence joins TRBV6-6 and TRBJ1-5; 7 nucleotides match TRBD1. CDR3 length: 17 residues. The junction had 10 bases not matched to a gene; V was cut back by 5 bases and J by 0 bases. Germline assignment: CDR1 MNHNY and CDR2 SVGAGI (reference sequence).

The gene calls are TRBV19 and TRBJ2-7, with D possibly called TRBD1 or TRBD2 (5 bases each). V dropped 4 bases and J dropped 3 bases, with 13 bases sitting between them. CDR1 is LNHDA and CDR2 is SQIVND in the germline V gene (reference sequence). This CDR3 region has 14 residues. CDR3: CASSTGTYFYEQYF. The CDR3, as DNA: TGTGCCAGTAGTACTGGGACCTACTTCTACGAGCAGTACTTC.

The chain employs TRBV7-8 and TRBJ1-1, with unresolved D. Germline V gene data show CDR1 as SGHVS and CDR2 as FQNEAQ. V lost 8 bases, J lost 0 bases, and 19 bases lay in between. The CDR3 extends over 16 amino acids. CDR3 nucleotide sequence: TGTGCCAGCGAAATACCCCGGTCAAACATGAACACTGAAGCTTTCTTT. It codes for CASEIPRSNMNTEAFF.